The sequence of this T cell receptor beta chain was determined in a study of shared clonotypes between healthy human individuals. Here immunoSEQ multiplex PCR was the method, and the copy in TCRdb shows in-frame clones only, minus some. Of a few million clones in the sample, approximately 94% are singletons; the top ten hold roughly 0.13%. The CDR3 contains 16 residues. CDR1 is MNHEY and CDR2 is SMNVEV in the germline V gene (reference sequence). V was shortened by 5 bases and J by 5 bases, with 21 bases between the two germline ends. The chain combines TRBV27 with TRBJ1-1, with D unclear. This clonotype was obtained from a man younger than 35 in good health. Material for sequencing was naive CD4+ T cells sorted from blood. Subset meaning: CD45RA+ positively selected. The CDR3 bases are TGTGCCAGCAGTCTGGGCGGAAACTTCGGTGGTACTGAAGCTTTCTTT. Its translation is CASSLGGNFGGTEAFF.